These 3 T cell receptor beta chains share one sample of origin, sequenced in a study of CD8 T cells in Susac syndrome. With random hexamers, reverse transcription was performed on about 0.5 to 1 ug of RNA. TCRdb fed the immunoSEQ multiplex PCR reads into MiXCR, producing one record per CDR3 protein. The sample records approximately 190,000 distinct CDR3 sequences, 95% being singletons. The sample was CD8+ T cells from PBMCs. These receptors were obtained from a human donor with Susac syndrome.

This chain joins TRBV24-1 and TRBJ1-2, with 9 bases identical to TRBD1. The CDR3 runs 13 residues. Trimming removed 5 bases from V and 8 bases from J; junction bases left unmatched: 5. CDR1 is KGHDR and CDR2 is SFDVKD in the germline V gene. DNA of the CDR3: TGTGCCACCAGTGCCGGGACAGGGACCGGCTACACCTTC. Its translation is CATSAGTGTGYTF.

This clonotype was recorded only once. The CDR3 DNA sequence: TGTGCCAGCGAGGGGACAGACAATCAGCCCCAGCATTTT. Protein: CASEGTDNQPQHF. V usage is TRBV2 and J usage is TRBJ1-5; 7 positions match TRBD1. The length of the CDR3 is 13 residues. Germline V lookup: CDR1 SNHLY, CDR2 FYNNEI. With 8 bases clipped from V and 3 bases from J, the junction kept 4 bases outside the gene matches.

This rearrangement joins TRBV7-9 to TRBJ2-1; 7 nucleotides agree with TRBD2. J was trimmed by 5 bases and V by 6 bases; bases with no gene match: 4. Germline CDR1 reads SEHNR; CDR2 reads FQNEAQ (reference sequence). This CDR3 is 13 amino acids long. CDR3 protein: CASRSLADNEQFF. Here the CDR3 DNA reads TGTGCCAGCAGGAGTCTAGCGGACAATGAGCAGTTCTTC.